The 25 T cell receptor beta chains reported below all come from one sample, sequenced in a study of HIV-infected patients and healthy controls. Alpha and beta constant-region primers primed reverse transcription of around 500 ng RNA. Separate chain-specific third strand synthesis with multiplexing indices produced the alpha and beta libraries. TCRdb re-called the 5' RACE reads with MiXCR, one entry per CDR3 protein. Of 5,500 to 7,500 distinct CDR3 sequences detected, roughly 10% appear once; the ten largest clones hold approximately 17%. Roughly three months, about 14 weeks, into antiretroviral therapy, follow-up blood was collected. All unsorted peripheral T cells were captured because whole blood was used without fractionation. Specimen: blood, collected during antiretroviral therapy. The receptors derive from an adult with HIV infection.

This clonotype has ten or more counts. The chain has TRBV6-5 and TRBJ1-3, with 8 bases aligning to TRBD1. J was trimmed by 5 bases and V by 8 bases; bases with no gene match: 11. The length of the CDR3 is 15 residues. Germline CDR1 and CDR2: MNHEY and SVGAGI. DNA for the CDR3: TGTGCCAGCTACCCACTCAGGGGGCGAAGAAACACCATATATTTT. Protein: CASYPLRGRRNTIYF.

This clonotype has more than one count but fewer than ten. V usage is TRBV5-1 and J usage is TRBJ1-5, with a tentative D call TRBD1 (6 bases). This CDR3 contains 14 residues. V lost 5 bases to trimming and J lost 3 bases, with 12 bases between them. CDR1 and CDR2 from the germline V gene are SGHRS and YFSETQ. CDR3: CASRRDIFNQPQHF. CDR3 DNA sequence: TGCGCCAGCAGGAGGGACATCTTCAATCAGCCCCAGCATTTT.

This clonotype is labeled medium-sized. V gene TRBV20-1 combines with J gene TRBJ1-2, with D possibly TRBD1 on 5 matching bases. This CDR3 spans 16 amino acids. V shed 3 bases and J shed 4 bases, with 21 bases lying between them. CDR1 DFQATT and CDR2 SNEGSKA come from the germline V gene (reference sequence). The CDR3 loop is CSARDKGGGPFYGYTF. DNA for the CDR3: TGCAGTGCTAGGGACAAAGGAGGCGGACCCTTCTATGGCTACACCTTC.

Within the sample, this clonotype is medium-sized. This chain joins TRBV2 and TRBJ2-7, with D perhaps given as TRBD1 or TRBD2 (5 bases each). The V end lost 7 bases, the J end lost 4 bases, and 20 bases lay between the germline ends. Germline V gene data show CDR1 as SNHLY and CDR2 as FYNNEI. The CDR3 consists of 15 residues. The CDR3 region is CASILPWDARYEQYF. The CDR3 region has the DNA TGTGCCAGCATCCTCCCCTGGGACGCCCGGTACGAGCAGTACTTC.

The chain carries TRBV11-1 and TRBJ2-1; TRBD2 might be the D (5 bases). The CDR3 is made up of 15 amino acids. CDR1 is SGHAT and CDR2 is FQDESV in the germline V gene (reference sequence). V was shortened by 0 bases and J by 5 bases, with 11 bases between the two germline ends. CDR3 residues: CASSLAGRFDNEQFF. As DNA, the CDR3 is TGTGCCAGCAGCTTAGCTGGGAGATTCGACAATGAGCAGTTCTTC.

This clonotype showed up many times. This chain connects TRBV19 to TRBJ2-7; TRBD1 matches 8 bases. V was clipped by 6 bases and J by 5 bases; unmatched bases: 6. The CDR3 runs 13 residues. From germline, CDR1 is LNHDA and CDR2 SQIVND (reference sequence). This CDR3 is CASRRQGTHEQYF. CDR3 nucleotide sequence: TGTGCCAGTAGAAGACAGGGGACCCACGAGCAGTACTTC.

This chain uses TRBV27 with TRBJ1-2; the D gene is possibly TRBD1 (6 bases). V lost 6 bases and J 1 base, leaving 21 bases between the germline ends. Germline-derived CDR1 and CDR2 are MNHEY and SMNVEV (reference sequence). The CDR3 loop spans 17 amino acids. The CDR3 reads CASSLRHRGAGNYGYTF. The CDR3 DNA reads as TGTGCCAGCAGCCTCCGCCATCGGGGGGCGGGTAACTATGGCTACACCTTC.

On this clonotype itself: The junction does not match germline at one end; this may be a read error. The genes are TRBV7-2 and TRBJ2-1; TRBD1 agrees at 9 bases. Per germline, CDR1 SGHTA and CDR2 FQGNSA. CDR3 length: 16 amino acids. CDR3 amino acids: CASSPQGATQYNEQFF. DNA for the CDR3: TGTGCCAGCAGCCCACAGGGGGCTACTCAATACAACGAGCAGTTCTTC.

This clonotype was recorded at least ten times. This chain joins TRBV9 and TRBJ2-3, with 9 bases matching TRBD2. The CDR3 contains 16 residues. Trimming took 0 bases from V and 3 from J; bases not matched to a gene: 5. The germline CDR1 and CDR2 sequences are SGDLS and YYNGEE. The DNA for the CDR3 is TGTGCCAGCAGCGTAGGTCTAGCGGGGCGGACAGATACGCAGTATTTT. It encodes CASSVGLAGRTDTQYF. The entire variable domain, with the rest obtained from reference TRBV9 and TRBJ2-3, is as follows: DSGVTQTPKHLITATGQRVTLRCSPRSGDLSVYWYQQSLDQGLQFLIQYYNGEERAKGNILERFSAQQFPDLHSELNLSSLELGDSALYFCASSVGLAGRTDTQYFGPGTRLTVL.

By frequency in the sample, this clonotype is medium-sized. CDR3 amino acids: CASRQSGGAREQYF. The CDR3, as DNA: TGTGCCAGCAGACAGAGCGGGGGGGCCCGCGAGCAGTACTTC. V and J are TRBV25-1 and TRBJ2-7; 10 bases are a match to TRBD2. Trimming removed 6 bases from V and 6 bases from J; junction bases left unmatched: 8. The CDR3 has 14 residues. Germline CDR1 MGHDK, CDR2 SYGVNS.

By share of the sample, this clonotype is medium-sized. The chain has TRBV6-1 and TRBJ2-7; 10 positions match TRBD1. The ends lost 3 bases at V and 6 bases at J; junction bases unmatched: 5. The CDR3 consists of 14 residues. Germline V gene data show CDR1 as MNHNS and CDR2 as SASEGT. CDR3: CASSDRDRGGEQYF. The CDR3 DNA is TGTGCCAGCAGTGATCGGGACAGGGGAGGCGAGCAGTACTTC.

This clonotype occurred many times. The chain links TRBV7-6 to TRBJ1-2; D is uncertain. The CDR3 runs 13 residues. V was shortened by 5 bases and J by 3 bases, with 10 bases between the two germline ends. The germline V gene has CDR1 SGHVS and CDR2 FNYEAQ. CDR3 DNA: TGTGCCAGCAGCCTAGACGGAGACTATGGCTACACCTTC. Translated: CASSLDGDYGYTF.

This clonotype has just a few counts. CDR3 in DNA: TGTGCCAGCAGTTTCAGGGGAGCGAGGTCCGAGCAGTACTTC. Translation gives CASSFRGARSEQYF. The chain recombines TRBV28 with TRBJ2-7, with a weak D call TRBD1 (6 bases). The germline gives CDR1 MDHEN, CDR2 SYDVKM. This CDR3 has 14 amino acids. The ends were cut back, 3 bases at V and 6 bases at J, with 15 bases in the middle.

By share, this clonotype counts as medium-sized. Written as DNA, the CDR3 is TGTGCCAGCAGCCGGCTTCCCGGGGAGCTGTTTTTT. It yields the protein CASSRLPGELFF. J is TRBJ2-2 and V is TRBV3-1; no clear D. The CDR3 runs to 12 residues. The V end was cut by 4 bases, the J end by 6 bases, with 6 bases between. Germline-derived CDR1 and CDR2 are LGHDT and YNNKEL (reference sequence).

By frequency in the sample, this clonotype is large (0.1 to 1%). The chain employs TRBV28 and TRBJ2-7; the D gene is possibly TRBD1 (6 bases). The CDR3 spans 13 residues. The germline gives CDR1 MDHEN, CDR2 SYDVKM. V was pared by 5 bases and J by 2 bases, with 10 bases between. CDR3 coding DNA: TGTGCCAGCAGTAGCAGGGGACCCTACGAGCAGTACTTC. Protein: CASSSRGPYEQYF.

This clonotype has ten or more counts. J is TRBJ1-4 and V is TRBV10-3; D remains unclear. CDR1 and CDR2 (germline): ENHRY, SYGVKD. Deletions cut 0 bases from V and 7 bases from J, with 12 bases between. The CDR3 extends over 15 amino acids. The CDR3 coding sequence is TGTGCCATCAGTGAGTCCCAGGCGGGGAGTGAAAAACTGTTTTTT. The encoded protein is CAISESQAGSEKLFF.

At least ten counts were recorded for this clonotype. The chain couples TRBV5-1 to TRBJ2-1; D ambiguous. V lost 1 base to trimming and J lost 6 bases, with 2 bases between them. CDR3 length: 11 amino acids. Germline CDR1 reads SGHRS; CDR2 reads YFSETQ. Here the CDR3 DNA reads TGCGCCAGCAGCTTGCTCAATGAGCAGTTCTTC. Its translation: CASSLLNEQFF.

This clonotype appeared many times. CDR3 region: CASSTGQSHNSPLHF. The CDR3 nucleotides read TGTGCCAGTAGTACCGGACAGAGCCATAATTCACCCCTCCACTTT. The chain couples TRBV19 to TRBJ1-6; weak D call: TRBD1 (6 bases). The CDR3 runs to 15 residues. Trimming took off 4 bases at V and 5 bases at J, with 12 bases between the two ends. The V gene's germline CDR1 is LNHDA and CDR2 SQIVND (reference sequence).

The sample holds many counts of this clonotype. The chain recombines TRBV20-1 with TRBJ2-7, with TRBD1 matching over 11 bases. J lost 4 bases, V lost 6 bases, and 5 bases had no gene match. The length of the CDR3 is 13 residues. Per the germline V gene, CDR1 is DFQATT and CDR2 is SNEGSKA (reference sequence). The CDR3 DNA reads as TGCAGTGCGGACCGGGACAGGGGGTACGAGCAGTACTTC. It yields the protein CSADRDRGYEQYF.

This clonotype came up many times. The chain joins TRBV13 to TRBJ2-3; TRBD2 might be the D (7 bases). V was clipped by 8 bases and J by 0 bases, with 15 bases between them. The length of the CDR3 is 15 residues. Germline V gene sequence: CDR1 PRHDT, CDR2 FYEKMQ (reference sequence). Written as DNA, the CDR3 is TGTGCCAGCCGCGTGTGGGGGGGCAGCACAGATACGCAGTATTTT. The encoded protein is CASRVWGGSTDTQYF. Looking up the rest from reference TRBV13 and TRBJ2-3 gives the full variable domain: AAGVIQSPRHLIKEKRETATLKCYPIPRHDTVYWYQQGPGQDPQFLISFYEKMQSDKGSIPDRFSAQQFSDYHSELNMSSLELGDSALYFCASRVWGGSTDTQYFGPGTRLTVL.

This clonotype has a handful of counts. This chain links TRBV5-5 with TRBJ2-5; the D gene is possibly TRBD1 (6 bases). Germline V gene data show CDR1 as SGHKS and CDR2 as YYEKEE (reference sequence). Between the trimmed V and J ends, which lost 4 bases and 4 bases, there was a span of 14 bases. This CDR3 contains 14 residues. The CDR3 sequence is CASSPQGMGETQYF. The CDR3 DNA reads as TGTGCCAGCAGCCCCCAGGGGATGGGAGAGACCCAGTACTTC. Full variable domain (rest looked up from reference TRBV5-5 and TRBJ2-5): DAGVTQSPTHLIKTRGQQVTLRCSPISGHKSVSWYQQVLGQGPQFIFQYYEKEERGRGNFPDRFSARQFPNYSSELNVNALLLGDSALYLCASSPQGMGETQYFGPGTRLLVL.

This clonotype is medium-sized (0.01 to 0.1%) by share. The gene calls are TRBV7-2 and TRBJ1-1; 9 positions match TRBD1. This CDR3 region has 15 residues. The germline V gene has CDR1 SGHTA and CDR2 FQGNSA. Trimming cost V 3 bases and J 4 bases; bases outside gene matches: 6. The DNA of the CDR3 is TGTGCCAGCAGCTTGGGGACAGGGTGGGGCACTGAAGCTTTCTTT. Translated: CASSLGTGWGTEAFF.

This clonotype was recorded many times. The chain joins TRBV20-1 to TRBJ2-3, with a tentative D call TRBD2 (6 bases). This CDR3 contains 15 residues. Deletions cut 5 bases from V and 0 bases from J, with 15 bases between. Germline V gives CDR1 DFQATT, CDR2 SNEGSKA (reference sequence). CDR3 amino acids: CSAPRGTLSTDTQYF. Written as DNA, the CDR3 is TGCAGTGCTCCCCGAGGGACTTTGAGCACAGATACGCAGTATTTT.

This clonotype is medium-sized in the sample. The chain recombines TRBV18 with TRBJ2-1; tentative D call: TRBD2 (6 bases). The CDR3 contains 12 residues. Trimming removed 1 base from V and 10 bases from J, with 8 bases in between. Germline CDR1 is KGHSH and CDR2 is LQKENI. DNA for the CDR3: TGTGCCAGCTCACCACGGCGGGGAGAGCAGTTCTTC. It encodes CASSPRRGEQFF.

This clonotype was counted a few times. This chain links TRBV5-1 with TRBJ2-5; D is undetermined. Germline CDR1 and CDR2: SGHRS and YFSETQ. V was trimmed by 1 base and J by 2 bases, leaving 0 bases between them. The CDR3 runs 11 residues. The CDR3 sequence is CASSLQETQYF. CDR3 DNA sequence: TGCGCCAGCAGCTTGCAAGAGACCCAGTACTTC.